One sample yielded the 32 T cell receptor beta chains listed below, sequenced in a study of cytomegalovirus exposure and HLA in healthy donors. Researchers ran the PCR with 60 Vbeta and 13 Jbeta primers. Data came from immunoSEQ multiplex PCR; TCRdb stores just in-frame clones and leaves some out. Of around 170,000 clones in the sample, approximately 78% were seen once. Sequenced sample: PBMCs. The receptor source for this set is a woman between 18 and 30 years old in good health and CMV-seronegative.

The V call is TRBV6-6, the J call TRBJ2-5; TRBD1 matches at 7 bases. The germline V gene has CDR1 MNHNY and CDR2 SVGAGI (reference sequence). The junction had 6 bases not matched to a gene; V was cut back by 7 bases and J by 1 base. This CDR3 comprises 14 residues. The CDR3 region is CASTLRQGQETQYF. The CDR3 coding sequence is TGTGCCAGCACCCTTAGACAGGGCCAAGAGACCCAGTACTTC.

This sequence joins TRBV5-1 and TRBJ2-2, with D possibly TRBD1 on 5 matching bases. The CDR3 covers 17 residues. Trimming left V 0 bases short and J 2 bases short, with 14 bases between. Germline V gene data show CDR1 as SGHRS and CDR2 as YFSETQ. This CDR3 reads CASSLAGQGYNTGELFF. The CDR3 nucleotides are TGCGCCAGCAGCTTGGCAGGGCAGGGATACAACACCGGGGAGCTGTTTTTT.

The rearrangement uses TRBV7-2 and TRBJ2-7; 9 bases map to TRBD2. V gave up 1 base and J gave up 4 bases; unmatched junction bases: 5. In germline, CDR1 is SGHTA, CDR2 FQGNSA. The CDR3 sequence is 15 residues long. In DNA, the CDR3 is TGTGCCAGCAGCTTAGGGGGTGCGGGAGGGTACGAGCAGTACTTC. Translation: CASSLGGAGGYEQYF.

The genes are TRBV27 and TRBJ2-6, with TRBD2 identical over 7 bases. This CDR3 is 16 amino acids long. V shed 5 bases and J 0 bases; nucleotides not matched to a gene: 4. Looked up from germline, CDR1 is MNHEY and CDR2 is SMNVEV (reference sequence). CDR3 sequence: CASSPAGVSGANVLTF. As DNA, the CDR3 is TGTGCCAGCAGTCCGGCGGGGGTCTCTGGGGCCAACGTCCTGACTTTC. Drawing the rest from reference TRBV27 and TRBJ2-6, the complete variable domain is EAQVTQNPRYLITVTGKKLTVTCSQNMNHEYMSWYRQDPGLGLRQIYYSMNVEVTDKGDVPEGYKVSRKEKRNFPLILESPSPNQTSLYFCASSPAGVSGANVLTFGAGSRLTVL.

This clone was counted once. CDR3 bases: TGCGCCAGCAGCTTGACCGCCTCCTCACAGAACTCAAACGCGCAGTATTTT. It encodes CASSLTASSQNSNAQYF. The genes are TRBV5-1 and TRBJ2-3; D not resolved. Germline V gene sequence: CDR1 SGHRS, CDR2 YFSETQ. The length of the CDR3 is 17 residues. Trimming pared 1 base from V and 10 bases from J, leaving 25 bases between.

This chain's CDR3 is CASSRQGTSARETQYF. In DNA form, the CDR3 reads TGTGCCAGCAGCCGACAAGGGACTAGCGCCAGAGAGACCCAGTACTTC. The chain combines TRBV7-3 with TRBJ2-5, with 10 bases matching TRBD2. The trim removed 5 bases at V and 4 bases at J, leaving 10 bases unmatched. The CDR3 sequence is 16 residues long. The germline gives CDR1 SGHTA, CDR2 FQGTGA.

The chain combines TRBV27 with TRBJ1-4; 9 nucleotides match TRBD1. Germline CDR1 and CDR2: MNHEY and SMNVEV (reference sequence). The CDR3 extends over 18 amino acids. Losses at the gene ends were 3 bases for V and 7 bases for J; bases not matched to a gene: 15. The CDR3 loop reads CASSFLLPGQGLLEKLFF. For the CDR3, the DNA is TGTGCCAGCAGTTTCCTTTTACCGGGACAGGGTCTTCTTGAAAAACTGTTTTTT. The variable domain in full, completed from reference TRBV27 and TRBJ1-4, reads EAQVTQNPRYLITVTGKKLTVTCSQNMNHEYMSWYRQDPGLGLRQIYYSMNVEVTDKGDVPEGYKVSRKEKRNFPLILESPSPNQTSLYFCASSFLLPGQGLLEKLFFGSGTQLSVL.

In the case of this clone: Given the absence of the conserved phenylalanine or tryptophan at the CDR3 end, a read error is likely. This sequence joins TRBV30 and TRBJ2-7; 7 bases are shared with TRBD1. The CDR3 sequence is 16 residues long. V dropped 3 bases and J dropped 0; count of bases not matched to a gene: 11. From germline, CDR1 is GTSNPN and CDR2 SVGIG (reference sequence). CDR3 in amino acids: CAWSDLDRISSYEQYL. CDR3 nucleotide sequence: TGTGCCTGGAGCGACCTGGACAGGATCTCCTCCTACGAGCAGTACCTC.

This chain uses TRBV6-1 with TRBJ2-7; perhaps TRBD2 as D (6 bases). With 6 bases removed from V and 6 bases from J, the gap between germline ends came to 15 bases. CDR1 is MNHNS, CDR2 SASEGT, per germline. The CDR3 totals 13 residues. The CDR3 DNA reads as TGTGCCAGCAGAAGTACCGCCGGGGGCGAGCAGTACTTC. Amino acids: CASRSTAGGEQYF.

V usage is TRBV7-2 and J usage is TRBJ1-5; 9 bases line up with TRBD1. The length of the CDR3 is 14 residues. CDR1 and CDR2 from the germline V gene are SGHTA and FQGNSA. With V trimmed by 3 bases and J by 7 bases, 4 bases remained unmatched. CDR3 sequence (DNA): TGTGCCAGCAGCTTCCGGGACAGGGACCAGCCCCAGCATTTT. Residues: CASSFRDRDQPQHF.

V usage is TRBV25-1 and J usage is TRBJ2-2; weak D call: TRBD1 (5 bases). Germline CDR1 reads MGHDK; CDR2 reads SYGVNS. V was shortened by 5 bases and J by 5 bases, with 15 bases between the two germline ends. This CDR3 region has 15 residues. CDR3 in amino acids: CASSPSRQPTGELFF. The CDR3 coding sequence is TGTGCCAGCAGTCCATCAAGACAGCCGACCGGGGAGCTGTTTTTT.

The chain carries TRBV19 and TRBJ1-2; maybe TRBD1 (5 bases). Deletions cut 4 bases from V and 6 bases from J, with 15 bases between. Germline loops: CDR1 LNHDA, CDR2 SQIVND (reference sequence). The CDR3 runs 14 residues. The CDR3 region is CASSTRAGYHGYTF. The CDR3 DNA sequence: TGTGCCAGTAGTACCAGAGCAGGGTATCATGGCTACACCTTC. The full variable domain, in which reference TRBV19 and TRBJ1-2 provide the parts outside the CDR3, is DGGITQSPKYLFRKEGQNVTLSCEQNLNHDAMYWYRQDPGQGLRLIYYSQIVNDFQKGDIAEGYSVSREKKESFPLTVTSAQKNPTAFYLCASSTRAGYHGYTFGSGTRLTVV.

This chain links TRBV5-1 with TRBJ2-7, with TRBD1 identical over 8 bases. The V segment lost 0 bases and the J segment 6 bases; nucleotides outside the gene matches: 5. The CDR3 totals 14 residues. CDR1 is SGHRS, CDR2 YFSETQ, per germline. The CDR3 here is CASSLVAGGGEQYF. Here the CDR3 DNA reads TGCGCCAGCAGCTTGGTAGCAGGGGGCGGCGAGCAGTACTTC.

This clone has a handful of counts. The V call is TRBV28, the J call TRBJ2-2; TRBD2 is a possible D gene (6 bases). The V and J ends lost 6 bases and 7 bases respectively, with 9 bases between them. Germline V gene lookup returns CDR1 MDHEN and CDR2 SYDVKM. This CDR3 comprises 12 residues. CDR3 nucleotides: TGTGCCAGCAGCACTAGCATCGGGGAGCTGTTTTTT. Its translation: CASSTSIGELFF.

This clone turned up a few times. The V gene is TRBV29-1, the J gene TRBJ2-1, with 7 bases that match TRBD2. V trimming: 3 bases; J trimming: 3 bases; junction bases outside the gene matches: 8. CDR3 size: 15 residues. Germline values: CDR1 SQVTM, CDR2 ANQGSEA. In DNA form, the CDR3 reads TGCAGCGTTGATCCAAGGCTAGCGGTCTACAATGAGCAGTTCTTC. It yields the protein CSVDPRLAVYNEQFF.

The V and J genes are TRBV2 and TRBJ1-4; D is undetermined. CDR1 is SNHLY and CDR2 is FYNNEI in the germline V gene. The V gene lost 6 bases and the J gene lost 0 bases, with 11 bases spanning the gap. This CDR3 has 15 amino acids. Written as DNA, the CDR3 is TGTGCCAGCAGCCCCTCTCTTGCAACTAATGAAAAACTGTTTTTT. Translating it yields CASSPSLATNEKLFF.

The chain links TRBV28 to TRBJ1-5; possible D gene TRBD1, 6 bases. The V gene's germline CDR1 is MDHEN and CDR2 SYDVKM. The ends were cut back, 6 bases at V and 0 bases at J, with 15 bases in the middle. The CDR3 extends over 16 amino acids. CDR3 region: CASSEQQGFSNQPQHF. CDR3 nucleotides: TGTGCCAGCAGCGAACAGCAGGGGTTTAGCAATCAGCCCCAGCATTTT.

This clone came up once. V gene TRBV28 combines with J gene TRBJ1-2, with 8 bases that match TRBD1. The CDR3 has 16 residues. V dropped 5 bases and J dropped 4; count of bases not matched to a gene: 12. Germline assignment: CDR1 MDHEN and CDR2 SYDVKM. CDR3 loop: CASSKGQGRTTYGYTF. Written as DNA, the CDR3 is TGTGCCAGCAGTAAAGGACAGGGTCGGACTACCTATGGCTACACCTTC.

The J gene is TRBJ1-2, the V gene TRBV27; 8 bases agree with TRBD1. Losses at the gene ends were 3 bases for V and 5 bases for J; bases not matched to a gene: 2. The CDR3 is 13 amino acids. Germline V gives CDR1 MNHEY, CDR2 SMNVEV (reference sequence). CDR3 region: CASSLGQAYGYTF. In nucleotides, the CDR3 is TGTGCCAGCAGTTTGGGACAGGCGTATGGCTACACCTTC.

V usage is TRBV12-5 and J usage is TRBJ1-1, with TRBD1 matching over 9 bases. V was pared by 2 bases and J by 3 bases, with 10 bases of the junction left unmatched. Germline CDR1 LGHNT, CDR2 FRNRAP. The CDR3 runs 17 residues. CDR3 region: CASGLSMGQGYDTEAFF. In DNA, the CDR3 is TGTGCTAGTGGTTTGTCTATGGGACAGGGCTATGACACTGAAGCTTTCTTT.

The chain links TRBV7-9 to TRBJ2-3; possible D gene TRBD1, 5 bases. This CDR3 spans 16 amino acids. The germline CDR1 and CDR2 sequences are SEHNR and FQNEAQ (reference sequence). The V end was cut by 1 base, the J end by 0 bases, with 11 bases between. Here the CDR3 reads CASSLGQHLSTDTQYF. The DNA of the CDR3 is TGTGCCAGCAGCTTAGGACAGCACCTTAGCACAGATACGCAGTATTTT.

This clone was counted a few times. The chain is built from TRBV2 and TRBJ1-1, with TRBD1 identical over 9 bases. V was pared by 2 bases and J by 5 bases, with 6 bases of the junction left unmatched. The CDR3 length is 15 residues. Germline V gives CDR1 SNHLY, CDR2 FYNNEI. The CDR3, as DNA: TGTGCCAGCAGTGAAATAGGGACAGGGAGGACTGAAGCTTTCTTT. This gives the protein CASSEIGTGRTEAFF.

The chain employs TRBV28 and TRBJ1-2; perhaps TRBD1 as D (6 bases). V shed 6 bases and J shed 3 bases, with 17 bases lying between them. The germline V gene encodes CDR1 MDHEN and CDR2 SYDVKM. The CDR3 length is 15 residues. CDR3 sequence: CASRGAGALHYGYTF. CDR3 sequence (DNA): TGTGCCAGCAGGGGTGCGGGGGCCCTCCACTATGGCTACACCTTC.

The chain is built from TRBV6-5 and TRBJ1-6; maybe TRBD1 (5 bases). V was pared by 2 bases and J by 5 bases, with 10 bases between. This CDR3 comprises 15 residues. Per germline, CDR1 MNHEY and CDR2 SVGAGI. In DNA form, the CDR3 reads TGTGCCAGCAGTTACGGCGGGGGAAATAATTCACCCCTCCACTTT. It yields the protein CASSYGGGNNSPLHF.

Only a few counts were recorded for this clone. This chain joins TRBV13 and TRBJ1-1; 9 nucleotides line up with TRBD1. Per the germline V gene, CDR1 is PRHDT and CDR2 is FYEKMQ (reference sequence). V was pared by 11 bases and J by 5 bases, with 6 bases of the junction left unmatched. CDR3 length: 12 residues. The CDR3 is CAGGQGETEAFF. CDR3 sequence (DNA): TGTGCCGGGGGACAGGGAGAGACTGAAGCTTTCTTT.

The chain is built from TRBV19 and TRBJ2-1; possibly TRBD1 for D (5 bases). V lost 6 bases and J 11 bases, leaving 14 bases between the germline ends. There are 12 residues in the CDR3. CDR1 and CDR2 from the germline V gene are LNHDA and SQIVND (reference sequence). For the CDR3, the DNA is TGTGCCAGTAGCCCCGACACAGGACAGCAGTTCTTC. Amino acids: CASSPDTGQQFF.

The rearrangement uses TRBV7-2 and TRBJ2-1; D not certain. Germline V CDR1 and CDR2: SGHTA, FQGNSA. V was pared by 2 bases and J by 0 bases, with 8 bases between. CDR3 length equals 15 residues. The CDR3 coding sequence is TGTGCCAGCAGCTTATCGCACAGCTCCTACAATGAGCAGTTCTTC. This sequence encodes CASSLSHSSYNEQFF.

In this sample, this clone turned up a few times. This rearrangement joins TRBV5-1 to TRBJ1-6; D might be TRBD1 (5 bases). The V gene's germline CDR1 is SGHRS and CDR2 YFSETQ. Trimming removed 1 base at V and 7 bases at J, with 15 bases between. This CDR3 region has 16 residues. CDR3 region: CASSLLSGRENSPLHF. CDR3 nucleotides: TGCGCCAGCAGCTTGCTTTCGGGGCGGGAAAATTCACCCCTCCACTTT.

V is TRBV5-1 and J is TRBJ2-7, with 14 nucleotides matching TRBD2. The germline V gene encodes CDR1 SGHRS and CDR2 YFSETQ. This CDR3 is 17 amino acids long. After removal of 0 bases from V and 2 bases from J, the junction contained 4 bases not matched to a gene. CDR3 DNA sequence: TGCGCCAGCAGCTTGGGACTAGCGGGAGGGTTAGCCTACGAGCAGTACTTC. Protein sequence: CASSLGLAGGLAYEQYF.

V and J are TRBV18 and TRBJ2-5; D gene ambiguous. CDR3 length: 15 residues. V lost 0 bases, J lost 5 bases, and 13 bases lay in between. CDR1 and CDR2 from the germline V gene are KGHSH and LQKENI. This CDR3 reads CASSPPSAARETQYF. As DNA, the CDR3 is TGTGCCAGCTCACCACCATCGGCAGCGAGGGAGACCCAGTACTTC.

This clone is a singleton in its sample. The gene calls are TRBV7-8 and TRBJ2-2; 9 bases are shared with TRBD2. Germline CDR1 reads SGHVS; CDR2 reads FQNEAQ. The CDR3 length is 15 residues. The V segment lost 2 bases and the J segment 4 bases; nucleotides outside the gene matches: 2. This CDR3 reads CASSLRREGTGELFF. Written as DNA, the CDR3 is TGTGCCAGCAGCTTACGGCGGGAGGGCACCGGGGAGCTGTTTTTT.

The CDR3 region has the DNA TGTGCCAGCAGCTTTCGTCTAGCGGGGGGGCCTATCGAGCAGTACTTC. This encodes CASSFRLAGGPIEQYF. V usage is TRBV7-2 and J usage is TRBJ2-7, with 12 bases aligning to TRBD2. Germline V CDR1 and CDR2: SGHTA, FQGNSA. This CDR3 comprises 16 residues. V was pared by 3 bases and J by 6 bases, with 9 bases of the junction left unmatched.